A single sample is the source of the 14 T cell receptor beta chains below, sequenced in a study of T cell changes during pregnancy in multiple sclerosis. Assay: immunoSEQ multiplex PCR; the TCRdb copy retains only in-frame clones and omits some. The table records around 56,000 clones, roughly 94% of them present only once. The material was CD8+ T cells from peripheral blood mononuclear cells, obtained after pregnancy. All receptors come from a female donor with multiple sclerosis, enrolled in a pregnancy study.

The chain has TRBV27 and TRBJ1-5; TRBD1 aligns across 7 bases. The CDR3 sequence is 15 residues long. Unmatched junction bases numbered 9, after V lost 5 bases and J lost 5 bases. Germline CDR1 MNHEY, CDR2 SMNVEV (reference sequence). CDR3 protein: CASSTTGVGYQPQHF. The CDR3 DNA sequence: TGTGCCAGCAGTACCACAGGGGTGGGGTATCAGCCCCAGCATTTT.

This chain uses TRBV19 with TRBJ1-2; unclear D gene. CDR1 and CDR2 (germline): LNHDA, SQIVND (reference sequence). The CDR3 has 14 amino acids. V lost 5 bases and J 5 bases, leaving 15 bases between the germline ends. The chain's CDR3 is CASSSSGLKYGYTF. DNA for the CDR3: TGTGCCAGTAGTTCATCGGGTCTGAAATATGGCTACACCTTC.

The V gene is TRBV5-6, the J gene TRBJ2-5; 9 bases map to TRBD1. Germline loops: CDR1 SGHDT, CDR2 YYEEEE. Trimming cost V 4 bases and J 5 bases; bases outside gene matches: 12. The CDR3 extends over 16 amino acids. CDR3 region: CASSEGPGTGLETQYF. CDR3 nucleotide sequence: TGTGCCAGCAGCGAGGGTCCCGGGACAGGGTTGGAGACCCAGTACTTC.

The chain links TRBV28 to TRBJ1-2; 12 nucleotides align to TRBD1. The CDR3 is made up of 17 amino acids. Unmatched junction bases numbered 11, after V lost 5 bases and J lost 4 bases. Germline CDR1 is MDHEN and CDR2 is SYDVKM. CDR3 amino acids: CASSPRDRGLGGYGYTF. CDR3 bases: TGTGCCAGCAGTCCCCGGGACAGGGGGCTAGGGGGCTATGGCTACACCTTC.

The chain uses TRBV28 and TRBJ2-1; 8 bases are a match to TRBD1. Germline V gene data show CDR1 as MDHEN and CDR2 as SYDVKM. The V segment lost 6 bases and the J segment 2 bases; nucleotides outside the gene matches: 6. This CDR3 is 15 amino acids long. The CDR3 nucleotides are TGTGCCAGCAGCAGCCAGGGGGCAACCTACAATGAGCAGTTCTTC. This codes for CASSSQGATYNEQFF.

V is TRBV9 and J is TRBJ2-1; perhaps TRBD2 as D (6 bases). Germline V gene sequence: CDR1 SGDLS, CDR2 YYNGEE. Between the trimmed V and J ends, which lost 2 bases and 5 bases, there was a span of 14 bases. CDR3 length: 15 residues. CDR3 nucleotides: TGTGCCAGCAGCGTTTTCGGGACTGAAAACAATGAGCAGTTCTTC. Its translation: CASSVFGTENNEQFF.

CDR3 residues: CASSALGGDFYEQYF. CDR3 coding DNA: TGTGCCAGCAGCGCCCTGGGAGGGGATTTTTACGAGCAGTACTTC. This chain connects TRBV9 to TRBJ2-7, with 7 positions matching TRBD2. CDR1 is SGDLS, CDR2 YYNGEE, per germline. The CDR3 consists of 15 residues. The trim removed 3 bases at V and 4 bases at J, leaving 10 bases unmatched.

The chain couples TRBV27 to TRBJ2-5, with 11 bases aligning to TRBD2. This CDR3 region has 16 residues. J lost 5 bases, V lost 1 base, and 6 bases had no gene match. The germline CDR1 and CDR2 sequences are MNHEY and SMNVEV (reference sequence). The CDR3 nucleotides read TGTGCCAGCAGTTTATTAGCGGGAGGGCCCCGGGAGACCCAGTACTTC. It encodes CASSLLAGGPRETQYF.

The V gene is TRBV10-3, the J gene TRBJ2-7; D is unclear. CDR3 length: 13 residues. Germline V gives CDR1 ENHRY, CDR2 SYGVKD. Trimming cost V 6 bases and J 5 bases, with 14 bases left between them. The CDR3 sequence is CAIRSDQSHEQYF. The CDR3 region has the DNA TGTGCCATCAGAAGCGATCAGAGCCACGAGCAGTACTTC.

The rearrangement uses TRBV27 and TRBJ1-5, with D tentatively TRBD1 (5 bases). This CDR3 is 17 amino acids long. The V gene lost 1 base and the J gene lost 2 bases, with 15 bases spanning the gap. Germline loops: CDR1 MNHEY, CDR2 SMNVEV (reference sequence). Here the CDR3 DNA reads TGTGCCAGCAGTTTATGGGGCCGTGACGAGGGCAATCAGCCCCAGCATTTT. This gives the protein CASSLWGRDEGNQPQHF.

This clone was picked up one time. This chain joins TRBV7-2 and TRBJ2-4; D might be TRBD2 (7 bases). In germline, CDR1 is SGHTA, CDR2 FQGNSA. V was trimmed by 3 bases and J by 0 bases, leaving 9 bases between them. This CDR3 is 15 amino acids long. The CDR3 here is CASSLGGLAKNIQYF. CDR3 coding DNA: TGTGCCAGCAGCTTGGGGGGGCTAGCCAAAAACATTCAGTACTTC.

The chain combines TRBV7-3 with TRBJ2-7, with 14 positions matching TRBD2. Trimming took 0 bases from V and 5 from J; bases not matched to a gene: 0. This CDR3 comprises 15 residues. The germline gives CDR1 SGHTA, CDR2 FQGTGA. As DNA, the CDR3 is TGTGCCAGCAGCTTAACGGGACTAGCGGGAGACGAGCAGTACTTC. Its protein product is CASSLTGLAGDEQYF.

This clone was seen a single time. The CDR3 loop reads CASSLKQGGGTEAFF. As DNA, the CDR3 is TGTGCCAGCAGTCTAAAACAGGGGGGAGGCACTGAAGCTTTCTTT. V usage is TRBV6-4 and J usage is TRBJ1-1; 8 bases align to TRBD1. This CDR3 spans 15 amino acids. J gave up 4 bases and V 5 bases, and 9 bases lay outside the gene matches. The germline gives CDR1 MRHNA, CDR2 SNTAGT.

This sequence joins TRBV7-9 and TRBJ2-7; TRBD1 aligns across 8 bases. With 5 bases clipped from V and 3 bases from J, the junction kept 9 bases outside the gene matches. The V gene's germline CDR1 is SEHNR and CDR2 FQNEAQ (reference sequence). The CDR3 is 15 residues long. The CDR3 DNA reads as TGTGCCAGCAGCCCTGGACAGGGCTCTTTCTACGAGCAGTACTTC. It yields the protein CASSPGQGSFYEQYF.